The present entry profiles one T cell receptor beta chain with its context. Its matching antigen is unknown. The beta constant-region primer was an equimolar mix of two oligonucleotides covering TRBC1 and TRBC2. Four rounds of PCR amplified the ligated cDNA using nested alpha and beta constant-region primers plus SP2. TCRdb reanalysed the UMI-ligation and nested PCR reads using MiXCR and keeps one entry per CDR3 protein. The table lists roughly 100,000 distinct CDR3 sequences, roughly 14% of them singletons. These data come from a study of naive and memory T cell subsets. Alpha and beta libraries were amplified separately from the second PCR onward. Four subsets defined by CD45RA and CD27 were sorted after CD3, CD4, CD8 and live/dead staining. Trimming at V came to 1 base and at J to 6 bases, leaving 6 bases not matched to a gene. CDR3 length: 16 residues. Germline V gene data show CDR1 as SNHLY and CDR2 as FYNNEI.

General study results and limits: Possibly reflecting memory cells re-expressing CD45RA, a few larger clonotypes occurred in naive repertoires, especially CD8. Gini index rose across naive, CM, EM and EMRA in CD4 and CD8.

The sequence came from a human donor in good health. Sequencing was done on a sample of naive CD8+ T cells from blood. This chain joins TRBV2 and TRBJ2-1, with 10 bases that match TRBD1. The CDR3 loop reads CASSEVLDRGINEQFF. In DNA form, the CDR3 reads TGTGCCAGCAGTGAAGTATTGGACAGGGGGATCAATGAGCAGTTCTTC.